This T cell receptor (beta chain) was sequenced in a study of shared clonotypes between healthy human individuals. Study conclusions and caveats: Estimated clonotype richness was generally higher in naive than memory subsets.

TCRdb's table, derived via immunoSEQ multiplex PCR, lists solely in-frame clones and lacks some. Of some 100,000 clones in the sample, about 70% were seen once. The table lists this clone with many counts. Antigen: not known. V shed 3 bases and J shed 1 base, with 9 bases lying between them. CDR1 and CDR2 (germline): SQVTM, ANQGSEA. The CDR3 sequence is 13 residues long. The gene calls are TRBV29-1 and TRBJ1-1; TRBD1 is a possible D gene (5 bases). The sequence came from a woman aged 25 to 39 in good health. The sequencing input was memory CD8+ T cells sorted from blood. The subset was: CD45RO+ cells pooled with CCR7-negative TemRA cells. This CDR3 is CSVERDENTEAFF. CDR3 sequence (DNA): TGCAGCGTTGAGAGGGACGAGAACACTGAAGCTTTCTTT.